Below, one T cell receptor (beta chain) is given with its context. After removal of 1 base from V and 4 bases from J, the junction contained 6 bases not matched to a gene. Per germline, CDR1 SEHNR and CDR2 FQNEAQ (reference sequence). The CDR3 totals 16 residues. The sample comes from a study of identical twins. TCRdb itself ran the 5' RACE reads through MiXCR, one entry per CDR3 protein. Among about 690,000 distinct CDR3 sequences listed, around 21% were seen once. This same sample was also part of a study on T cells expressing NK-cell markers.

The genes are TRBV7-9 and TRBJ2-3, with 9 bases identical to TRBD2. The clonotype was recovered from a woman aged 18-29 years in good health. Sequencing input: PBMCs. CDR3 residues: CASSLDGGGAADTQYF. CDR3 in DNA: TGTGCCAGCAGCTTAGATGGCGGGGGGGCGGCAGATACGCAGTATTTT.